The rows below give T cell receptor beta chains drawn from one sample of a study of T cells in Graves' hyperthyroidism and ophthalmopathy. TCRdb passed the multiplex PCR reads through MiXCR, listing each CDR3 protein once. This sample has over 650,000 distinct CDR3 sequences, with over 40% found just once. Sequenced: peripheral blood or thyroid tissue (not recorded which). These receptors were taken from an adult man with Graves' disease, either hyperthyroidism or ophthalmopathy (not recorded which). The CDR3 runs from the conserved cysteine through the conserved F or W. Fields, in order: J gene, V gene, CDR3 protein.

J gene: TRBJ2-7; V gene: TRBV9; CDR3 protein: CASSVGQATAYEQYF
J gene: TRBJ2-5; V gene: TRBV5-5; CDR3 protein: CASSHPTGPKETQYF
J gene: TRBJ2-7; V gene: TRBV14; CDR3 protein: CASRLAGLRDEQYF
J gene: TRBJ1-6; V gene: TRBV6-6; CDR3 protein: CASRKGGSNSPLHF
J gene: TRBJ1-1; V gene: TRBV29-1; CDR3 protein: CSVQRNTEAFF
J gene: TRBJ1-2; V gene: TRBV29-1; CDR3 protein: CSVQVGNEQYYGYTF
J gene: TRBJ1-5; V gene: TRBV12-3/TRBV12-4; CDR3 protein: CASRQSGYGQPQHF
J gene: TRBJ1-6; V gene: TRBV25-1; CDR3 protein: CASSESWGPDSSPLHF
J gene: TRBJ2-2; V gene: TRBV7-9; CDR3 protein: CASSLSPNGGAGELFF
J gene: TRBJ1-1; V gene: TRBV7-9; CDR3 protein: CASSFGTDSSEAFF
J gene: TRBJ1-5; V gene: TRBV2; CDR3 protein: CASSDDRGLAGNQPQHF
J gene: TRBJ1-1; V gene: TRBV9; CDR3 protein: CASSARWDTEAFF
J gene: TRBJ1-6; V gene: TRBV7-8; CDR3 protein: CASSSRTGRNSPLHF
J gene: TRBJ1-1; V gene: TRBV25-1; CDR3 protein: CASSPSPGPEAFF
J gene: TRBJ1-4; V gene: TRBV19; CDR3 protein: CASTHRRLGGEKLFF
J gene: TRBJ1-5; V gene: TRBV24-1; CDR3 protein: CATSETGFDNQPQHF
J gene: TRBJ1-2; V gene: TRBV10-3; CDR3 protein: CAISERASGYTF
J gene: TRBJ1-1; V gene: TRBV6-5; CDR3 protein: CASSRGTGKANTEAFF
J gene: TRBJ1-1; V gene: TRBV29-1; CDR3 protein: CSVTQVNTEAFF
J gene: TRBJ1-5; V gene: TRBV19; CDR3 protein: CAGGNQPQHF
J gene: TRBJ2-2; V gene: TRBV30; CDR3 protein: CAWSALVPGELFF
J gene: TRBJ1-4; V gene: TRBV10-3; CDR3 protein: CAISRDRTNEKLFF
J gene: TRBJ2-3; V gene: TRBV15; CDR3 protein: CATSTVTGASTDTQYF
J gene: TRBJ2-7; V gene: TRBV20-1; CDR3 protein: CSARSPSGSDAYEQYF
J gene: TRBJ1-2; V gene: TRBV20-1; CDR3 protein: CSARQGAQIGYTF
J gene: TRBJ2-7; V gene: TRBV7-6; CDR3 protein: CASSLEPGHTYEQYF
J gene: TRBJ1-4; V gene: TRBV10-2; CDR3 protein: CASDRGMTNEKLFF
J gene: TRBJ2-2; V gene: TRBV12-3/TRBV12-4; CDR3 protein: CASSPRGAYTGELFF
J gene: TRBJ2-7; V gene: TRBV20-1; CDR3 protein: CSARGGLAGGAYEQYF
J gene: TRBJ1-1; V gene: TRBV20-1; CDR3 protein: CSASGGNMNTEAFF
J gene: TRBJ1-2; V gene: TRBV20-1; CDR3 protein: CSAPFTGKGYTF
J gene: TRBJ2-7; V gene: TRBV24-1; CDR3 protein: CATSDPASGLAYEQYF
J gene: TRBJ2-7; V gene: TRBV7-2; CDR3 protein: CASTGTGTYEQYF
J gene: TRBJ2-5; V gene: TRBV7-2; CDR3 protein: CASSLALQQETQYF
J gene: TRBJ1-2; V gene: TRBV25-1; CDR3 protein: CASTEPGQNYGYTF
J gene: TRBJ2-7; V gene: TRBV10-3; CDR3 protein: CAIRRTGNDYEQYF
J gene: TRBJ1-4; V gene: TRBV6-1; CDR3 protein: CASSLTGGGGANEKLFF
J gene: TRBJ1-6; V gene: TRBV10-2; CDR3 protein: CVSSEVLGSPLHF
J gene: TRBJ1-1; V gene: TRBV12-3/TRBV12-4; CDR3 protein: CASNPGGMNTEAFF
J gene: TRBJ1-5; V gene: TRBV15; CDR3 protein: CATSIDRASQPQHF
J gene: TRBJ1-1; V gene: TRBV7-2; CDR3 protein: CASSHKGGALSMNTEAFF
J gene: TRBJ2-2; V gene: TRBV2; CDR3 protein: CASRGRQGDTGELFF
J gene: TRBJ2-5; V gene: TRBV2; CDR3 protein: CASRVQETQYF
J gene: TRBJ1-5; V gene: TRBV7-2; CDR3 protein: CASSYDRAQPQHF
J gene: TRBJ1-5; V gene: TRBV19; CDR3 protein: CASNQGQGNQPQHF
J gene: TRBJ2-7; V gene: TRBV10-3; CDR3 protein: CAISGHGAASSYEQYF
J gene: TRBJ1-2; V gene: TRBV5-1; CDR3 protein: CASSSGPTFGYTF
J gene: TRBJ1-2; V gene: TRBV20-1; CDR3 protein: CSARRQGLRDGYTF
J gene: TRBJ2-7; V gene: TRBV10-3; CDR3 protein: CAISGGPYEQYF
J gene: TRBJ2-7; V gene: TRBV20-1; CDR3 protein: CSATGLPLEQYF
J gene: TRBJ2-5; V gene: TRBV10-3; CDR3 protein: CAIGGTSGAGETQYF
J gene: TRBJ2-5; V gene: TRBV5-1; CDR3 protein: CASSGDPSQETQYF
J gene: TRBJ1-4; V gene: TRBV7-9; CDR3 protein: CASSRRDDATNEKLFF